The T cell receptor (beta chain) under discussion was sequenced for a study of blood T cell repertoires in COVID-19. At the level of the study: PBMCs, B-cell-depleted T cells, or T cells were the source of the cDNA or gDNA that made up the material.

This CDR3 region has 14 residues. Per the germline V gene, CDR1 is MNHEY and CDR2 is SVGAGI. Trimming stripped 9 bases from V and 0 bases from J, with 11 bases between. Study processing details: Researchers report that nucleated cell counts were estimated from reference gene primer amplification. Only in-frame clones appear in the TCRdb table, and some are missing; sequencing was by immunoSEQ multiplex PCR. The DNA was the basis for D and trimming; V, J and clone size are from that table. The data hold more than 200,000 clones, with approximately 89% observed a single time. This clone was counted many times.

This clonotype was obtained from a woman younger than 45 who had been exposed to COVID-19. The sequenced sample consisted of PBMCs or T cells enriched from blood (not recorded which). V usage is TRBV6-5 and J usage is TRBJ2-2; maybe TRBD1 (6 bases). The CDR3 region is CASLGTPNTGELFF. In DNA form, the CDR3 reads TGTGCCAGTCTCGGGACACCGAACACCGGGGAGCTGTTTTTT.